The 26 T cell receptor beta chains presented below share a single source sample, sequenced in a study of identical twins. TCRdb independently ran MiXCR on the 5' RACE reads; one entry per CDR3 protein. The table lists about 920,000 distinct CDR3 sequences, approximately 13% of them singletons. The data also belong to a second study, concerning yellow fever vaccine responses in identical twins.

Sequenced input: PBMCs. These receptors were taken from a woman under 30 in good health.

The chain employs TRBV19 and TRBJ1-2, with TRBD1 identical over 11 bases. The length of the CDR3 is 17 residues. Germline V gene sequence: CDR1 LNHDA, CDR2 SQIVND (reference sequence). Trimming took 3 bases from V and 2 from J; bases not matched to a gene: 8. CDR3 sequence (DNA): TGTGCCAGTAGTATTCGGACAGGGGGCGCATCAAACTATGGCTACACCTTC. Its translation is CASSIRTGGASNYGYTF.

The sample holds a few counts of this clonotype. The V and J genes are TRBV27 and TRBJ2-5; 9 bases are shared with TRBD2. The CDR3 consists of 15 residues. Germline CDR1 and CDR2: MNHEY and SMNVEV (reference sequence). Germline trimming cut 6 bases from V and 3 bases from J; bases unmatched to any gene: 8. This chain's CDR3 is CASRFNSGREETQYF. The CDR3 DNA is TGTGCCAGCAGATTTAATAGCGGGAGAGAAGAGACCCAGTACTTC.

This chain links TRBV15 with TRBJ2-7; D gene ambiguous. The CDR3 contains 15 residues. V lost 1 base, J lost 3 bases, and 13 bases lay in between. Per germline, CDR1 LNHNV and CDR2 YYDKDF (reference sequence). The CDR3 loop reads CATSRVMVSYYEQYF. CDR3 DNA: TGTGCCACCAGCAGAGTGATGGTCTCCTACTACGAGCAGTACTTC.

This chain uses TRBV7-9 with TRBJ1-1; 10 bases map to TRBD1. After removal of 1 base from V and 3 bases from J, the junction contained 5 bases not matched to a gene. Germline V gives CDR1 SEHNR, CDR2 FQNEAQ (reference sequence). The CDR3 is 16 residues long. CDR3 coding DNA: TGTGCCAGCAGCTTAGGACAGGGGGCGATGGACACTGAAGCTTTCTTT. It specifies CASSLGQGAMDTEAFF.

This clonotype was detected only a few times. CDR3 nucleotides: TGTGCCAGCAGCCCGACAGGGGGTTGGGACAATGAGCAGTTCTTC. This gives the protein CASSPTGGWDNEQFF. V is TRBV11-2 and J is TRBJ2-1; 9 bases are a match to TRBD1. The CDR3 length is 15 residues. The junction had 7 bases not matched to a gene; V was cut back by 5 bases and J by 5 bases. Germline CDR1 is SGHAT and CDR2 is FQNNGV.

The chain couples TRBV4-1 to TRBJ2-3, with TRBD2 matching 11 bases. Germline CDR1 MGHRA, CDR2 YSYEKL. V lost 4 bases and J lost 2; bases outside the gene matches: 5. The CDR3 length is 16 residues. CDR3 nucleotides: TGCGCCAGCAGCCGCGGGACTAGCGGTCCCACAGATACGCAGTATTTT. Translated, it gives CASSRGTSGPTDTQYF.

This clonotype has a handful of counts. The CDR3 nucleotides are TGTGCCAGCGGACACTACGAGCAGTACGTC. Residues: CASGHYEQYV. The chain couples TRBV11-2 to TRBJ2-7, with D possibly matching TRBD1 (5 bases). This CDR3 contains 10 residues. CDR1 is SGHAT, CDR2 FQNNGV, per germline. The V end lost 8 bases, the J end lost 3 bases, and 5 bases lay between the germline ends.

This clonotype was counted a few times. V and J are TRBV12-3 or TRBV12-4 and TRBJ2-7, with TRBD2 as a possible D gene (7 bases). This CDR3 comprises 12 residues. V lost 6 bases and J 6 bases, leaving 12 bases between the germline ends. This chain's CDR3 is CASSPGGTEQYF. The CDR3 bases are TGTGCCAGCAGCCCGGGGGGCACCGAGCAGTACTTC.

This clonotype occurred a few times. The V gene is TRBV4-1, the J gene TRBJ1-1, with unresolved D. Germline CDR1 and CDR2: MGHRA and YSYEKL. This CDR3 is 15 amino acids long. Trimming took off 1 base at V and 7 bases at J, with 16 bases between the two ends. The CDR3 is CASSQVNVGLGEAFF. The CDR3 nucleotides read TGCGCCAGCAGCCAAGTTAATGTAGGGTTGGGTGAAGCTTTCTTT.

V gene TRBV27 combines with J gene TRBJ2-7; D remains unclear. Germline V gene data show CDR1 as MNHEY and CDR2 as SMNVEV (reference sequence). The germline V and J ends were trimmed by 4 bases and 3 bases, with 16 bases remaining between them. The CDR3 loop spans 15 amino acids. DNA for the CDR3: TGTGCCAGCAGTTCTTTAGGCGGAGTTGACTACGAGCAGTACTTC. Protein: CASSSLGGVDYEQYF.

V gene TRBV12-3 or TRBV12-4 combines with J gene TRBJ2-1; 10 bases agree with TRBD2. With 5 bases clipped from V and 6 bases from J, the junction kept 7 bases outside the gene matches. The CDR3 runs 15 residues. CDR3 sequence reads: CASSRTSGNFNEQFF. Here the CDR3 DNA reads TGTGCCAGCAGTCGTACTAGCGGGAATTTCAATGAGCAGTTCTTC.

This clonotype was detected ten times or more. The rearrangement uses TRBV9 and TRBJ2-1; a possible D gene is TRBD2 (7 bases). CDR1 SGDLS and CDR2 YYNGEE come from the germline V gene. CDR3 length: 17 residues. V was cut by 4 bases and J by 4 bases, with 21 bases left in between. CDR3 amino acids: CASSLRGAGAVYNEQFF. CDR3 coding DNA: TGTGCCAGCAGCCTGAGGGGGGCGGGAGCGGTGTACAATGAGCAGTTCTTC. Complete variable domain (other parts from reference TRBV9 and TRBJ2-1): DSGVTQTPKHLITATGQRVTLRCSPRSGDLSVYWYQQSLDQGLQFLIQYYNGEERAKGNILERFSAQQFPDLHSELNLSSLELGDSALYFCASSLRGAGAVYNEQFFGPGTRLTVL.

The rearrangement links TRBV2 to TRBJ2-1; D possibly uses TRBD1 or TRBD2 (6 bases each). The CDR3 loop spans 16 amino acids. Between the trimmed V and J ends, which lost 2 bases and 4 bases, there was a span of 15 bases. The germline V gene has CDR1 SNHLY and CDR2 FYNNEI. The CDR3 protein is CASSERGGGPYNEQFF. The CDR3 nucleotides read TGTGCCAGCAGTGAACGAGGAGGGGGACCTTACAATGAGCAGTTCTTC.

J is TRBJ2-7 and V is TRBV5-5; 13 positions agree with TRBD2. Trimming at V came to 2 bases and at J to 4 bases, leaving 3 bases not matched to a gene. This CDR3 spans 15 amino acids. The V gene's germline CDR1 is SGHKS and CDR2 YYEKEE (reference sequence). The CDR3 region is CASSFRLAGGYEQYV. As DNA, the CDR3 is TGTGCCAGCAGCTTCAGACTAGCGGGGGGTTACGAGCAGTACGTC.

Only a few counts were recorded for this clonotype. V and J are TRBV5-4 and TRBJ2-5; 7 nucleotides agree with TRBD1. Germline V gene sequence: CDR1 SGHNT, CDR2 YYREEE (reference sequence). This CDR3 spans 17 amino acids. After removal of 0 bases from V and 2 bases from J, the junction contained 10 bases not matched to a gene. The CDR3 DNA is TGTGCCAGCAGCTTGGGACAGGGTCGGTTTCTGCAAGAGACCCAGTACTTC. Translation: CASSLGQGRFLQETQYF.

The chain has TRBV12-3 or TRBV12-4 and TRBJ1-2, with unresolved D. The CDR3 runs to 16 residues. V was cut by 6 bases and J by 5 bases, with 22 bases left in between. CDR3 DNA sequence: TGTGCCAGCAGCCTCATCCCTCGTGGGGTGGGATATGGCTACACCTTC. Its translation: CASSLIPRGVGYGYTF.

In its sample, this clonotype was seen a few times. The V gene is TRBV19, the J gene TRBJ1-1; 10 bases are shared with TRBD1. This CDR3 is 14 amino acids long. V lost 5 bases to trimming and J lost 5 bases; unmatched junction nucleotides: 5. Germline V gives CDR1 LNHDA, CDR2 SQIVND (reference sequence). CDR3 sequence reads: CASSPGTGATEAFF. The CDR3 coding sequence is TGTGCCAGTAGTCCCGGGACAGGGGCGACTGAAGCTTTCTTT. The full variable domain, its missing parts supplied by reference TRBV19 and TRBJ1-1, is DGGITQSPKYLFRKEGQNVTLSCEQNLNHDAMYWYRQDPGQGLRLIYYSQIVNDFQKGDIAEGYSVSREKKESFPLTVTSAQKNPTAFYLCASSPGTGATEAFFGQGTRLTVV.

This clonotype was seen more than once but under ten times. The gene calls are TRBV11-3 and TRBJ2-1; TRBD2 agrees at 7 bases. This CDR3 comprises 16 residues. Trimming at V came to 3 bases and at J to 11 bases, leaving 16 bases not matched to a gene. Germline values: CDR1 SGHNT, CDR2 YENEEA. CDR3 sequence reads: CASSFSTSAGHQKQFF. CDR3 DNA sequence: TGTGCCAGCAGCTTTTCAACTAGCGCGGGGCACCAAAAGCAGTTCTTC.

This clonotype appeared a few times. The chain recombines TRBV20-1 with TRBJ2-7, with 8 bases identical to TRBD1. This CDR3 has 15 amino acids. CDR1 is DFQATT and CDR2 is SNEGSKA in the germline V gene (reference sequence). J lost 5 bases, V lost 1 base, and 10 bases had no gene match. CDR3 in DNA: TGCAGTGCTAGAGCCGGGACAGGTCTTGGGGACGAGCAGTACTTC. It is translated as CSARAGTGLGDEQYF.

The sample holds one count of this clonotype. For the CDR3, the DNA is TGTGCCAGCAGCCAGGCCACTAGCGGGAGTAAGGACGAGCAGTACTTC. Translation: CASSQATSGSKDEQYF. V usage is TRBV3-1 and J usage is TRBJ2-7; 11 nucleotides match TRBD2. Germline CDR1 and CDR2: LGHDT and YNNKEL (reference sequence). The CDR3 spans 16 residues. J lost 5 bases, V lost 3 bases, and 9 bases had no gene match.

This clonotype was seen a handful of times. This rearrangement joins TRBV11-2 to TRBJ2-3; a weak D match, TRBD2 (6 bases). Germline V CDR1 and CDR2: SGHAT, FQNNGV. The CDR3 is made up of 15 amino acids. Trimming took 1 base from V and 6 from J, leaving 14 bases between them. The CDR3 DNA reads as TGTGCCAGCAGCTTAGTTAGCGGAGGAGGCGATACGCAGTATTTT. Translation gives CASSLVSGGGDTQYF.

About this clonotype: An end of the junction differs from the germline gene, which may be a read error. The V and J genes are TRBV20-1 and TRBJ2-5; 13 bases match TRBD2. This CDR3 contains 13 residues. Germline-derived CDR1 and CDR2 are DFQATT and SNEGSKA (reference sequence). The CDR3, as DNA: TGCAGTGCTAGAGCCGGACTAGCGGGGGATGGGAACTTC. Residues: CSARAGLAGDGNF.

This clonotype was recorded a few times. V and J are TRBV12-3 or TRBV12-4 and TRBJ2-7; maybe TRBD2 (5 bases). V lost 2 bases, J lost 2 bases, and 16 bases lay in between. The CDR3 loop spans 16 amino acids. The CDR3 protein is CASSLRRGGPTYEQYF. The CDR3, as DNA: TGTGCCAGCAGTTTAAGGCGAGGAGGCCCTACCTACGAGCAGTACTTC.

This sequence joins TRBV6-6 and TRBJ1-4; 9 bases match TRBD1. Germline V lookup: CDR1 MNHNY, CDR2 SVGAGI (reference sequence). J was trimmed by 8 bases and V by 11 bases; bases with no gene match: 9. The length of the CDR3 is 13 residues. CDR3 region: CAATGQGGEKLFF. The CDR3 bases are TGTGCCGCGACGGGACAGGGTGGGGAAAAACTGTTTTTT.

Only a few counts were recorded for this clonotype. The rearrangement joins TRBV2 to TRBJ2-3; the D gene is possibly TRBD2 (5 bases). This CDR3 comprises 16 residues. Trimming took 0 bases from V and 3 from J, leaving 13 bases between them. Germline V lookup: CDR1 SNHLY, CDR2 FYNNEI. The CDR3: CASSEAEGFMTDTQYF. The CDR3 DNA is TGTGCCAGCAGTGAAGCTGAGGGTTTCATGACAGATACGCAGTATTTT.

At least ten counts were recorded for this clonotype. This chain links TRBV20-1 with TRBJ2-3; the D gene could be TRBD1 or TRBD2 (5 bases each). Per germline, CDR1 DFQATT and CDR2 SNEGSKA (reference sequence). V shed 2 bases and J shed 3 bases, with 9 bases lying between them. The CDR3 covers 13 residues. CDR3 bases: TGCAGTGCTAGACAGGGAGTAACAGATACGCAGTATTTT. This codes for CSARQGVTDTQYF.